This paragraph reports one T cell receptor beta chain. The antigen is unknown. Authors' analysis steps: ImmunoSEQ only sent back junction sequences with no quality scores, so filtering was done differently. Sequenced by immunoSEQ multiplex PCR; TCRdb stores in-frame clones only, minus some. Clone size and the V and J calls come from that table; the DNA yielded D and trimming. The sample includes roughly 2 million clones, roughly 95% of them seen just once. This sample is drawn from a study of shared clonotypes between healthy human individuals. The study, taken as a whole, reports: Sharing of clonotypes among donors was expected to vary with sequencing depth.

Terminally differentiated effector memory CD45RA+ cells were excluded from the naive CD8 cells, which were CD45RO-negative and positively selected for CCR7. Every donor, a Caucasian adult, lived in Nashville, Tennessee. The V segment lost 3 bases and the J segment 6 bases; nucleotides outside the gene matches: 6. Germline-derived CDR1 and CDR2 are SEHNR and FQNEAQ (reference sequence). CDR3 length equals 15 residues. This rearrangement joins TRBV7-9 to TRBJ1-2; 11 positions agree with TRBD1. Sequencing was performed on naive CD8+ T cells sorted from blood. The TCR sequence derives from a man aged 18 to 29 in good health. The CDR3 loop is CASSFPAGQGDGYTF. In nucleotides, the CDR3 is TGTGCCAGCAGCTTCCCCGCGGGACAGGGGGATGGCTACACCTTC.